The 9 T cell receptor beta chains given below trace back to one sample, sequenced in a study of Graves' ophthalmopathy and Graves' hyperthyroidism. The sequenced template was RNA, covering the TCR beta CDR3 region. After a first-round RT-PCR with HTBI primers, a second-round multiplex PCR was run. TCRdb itself ran the multiplex PCR reads through MiXCR, one entry per CDR3 protein. Altogether 560,000 or so distinct CDR3 sequences are present, about 40% being singletons, with the ten largest covering about 4.2%. Input material: peripheral blood or thyroid tissue (not recorded which). The source is an adult man with Graves' hyperthyroidism.

This clonotype has a count of ten or more. The gene calls are TRBV4-1 and TRBJ1-1; D not resolved. This CDR3 is built from 14 residues. V lost 4 bases to trimming and J lost 0 bases, with 9 bases between them. Germline loops: CDR1 MGHRA, CDR2 YSYEKL. The CDR3 region is CASSPQNLNTEAFF. CDR3 nucleotides: TGCGCCAGCAGCCCGCAAAACCTGAACACTGAAGCTTTCTTT.

There are a few counts of this clonotype. The V and J genes are TRBV29-1 and TRBJ1-1; D is uncertain. V dropped 7 bases and J dropped 0 bases, with 9 bases sitting between them. The CDR3 is 12 amino acids. CDR1 is SQVTM, CDR2 ANQGSEA, per germline. The CDR3 DNA is TGCAGCGCATCCGCGCTGAACACTGAAGCTTTCTTT. Translation gives CSASALNTEAFF.

The chain carries TRBV7-9 and TRBJ2-5; possible D gene TRBD2, 5 bases. The CDR3 is 15 amino acids. Per the germline V gene, CDR1 is SEHNR and CDR2 is FQNEAQ (reference sequence). Trimming took off 1 base at V and 3 bases at J, with 12 bases between the two ends. The CDR3, as DNA: TGTGCCAGCAGCTTAGGGGGTAGCGCAAAAGAGACCCAGTACTTC. Translated, it gives CASSLGGSAKETQYF.

This sequence joins TRBV7-9 and TRBJ1-2; 11 nucleotides align to TRBD1. The V gene end was trimmed by 3 bases and the J gene end by 4 bases; junction bases not matched to a gene: 7. Germline lookup yields CDR1 SEHNR and CDR2 FQNEAQ (reference sequence). The CDR3 sequence is 16 residues long. CDR3 coding DNA: TGTGCCAGCAGCTTCCGGGACAGGGGGGGCGGCTATGGCTACACCTTC. This sequence encodes CASSFRDRGGGYGYTF.

This clonotype was detected ten times or more. In nucleotides, the CDR3 is TGCAGTGCTAGCTTACGAGGTACCGCCGCCGGGGAGCTGTTTTTT. It translates to CSASLRGTAAGELFF. The chain joins TRBV20-1 to TRBJ2-2; D remains unclear. Germline V gene sequence: CDR1 DFQATT, CDR2 SNEGSKA (reference sequence). V was pared by 3 bases and J by 6 bases, with 17 bases between. This CDR3 has 15 amino acids.

At least ten counts were recorded for this clonotype. V usage is TRBV5-6 and J usage is TRBJ1-4; D call uncertain. Germline loops: CDR1 SGHDT, CDR2 YYEEEE. The CDR3 is 13 residues long. Trimming cost V 1 base and J 3 bases, with 4 bases left between them. CDR3 sequence reads: CASSLQPNEKLFF. CDR3 bases: TGTGCCAGCAGCTTGCAGCCTAATGAAAAACTGTTTTTT.

The chain joins TRBV25-1 to TRBJ1-4; 9 bases match TRBD1. After removal of 5 bases from V and 3 bases from J, the junction contained 7 bases not matched to a gene. CDR3 size: 16 residues. Germline-derived CDR1 and CDR2 are MGHDK and SYGVNS. CDR3 nucleotide sequence: TGTGCCAGCAGTCTACAGGGGGCGAGTCCTAATGAAAAACTGTTTTTT. Translation: CASSLQGASPNEKLFF. The variable domain in full, completed from reference TRBV25-1 and TRBJ1-4, reads EADIYQTPRYLVIGTGKKITLECSQTMGHDKMYWYQQDPGMELHLIHYSYGVNSTEKGDLSSESTVSRIRTEHFPLTLESARPSHTSQYLCASSLQGASPNEKLFFGSGTQLSVL.

The CDR3 is CASSPRTGSEKLFF. The DNA of the CDR3 is TGTGCCAGCAGTCCCCGGACAGGGAGCGAAAAACTGTTTTTT. The chain employs TRBV7-9 and TRBJ1-4; 8 bases align to TRBD1. CDR1 is SEHNR, CDR2 FQNEAQ, per germline (reference sequence). CDR3 length equals 14 residues. The ends lost 6 bases at V and 8 bases at J; junction bases unmatched: 8.

This clonotype was found a few times. The chain has TRBV28 and TRBJ1-6; D ambiguous. The length of the CDR3 is 14 residues. Germline CDR1 is MDHEN and CDR2 is SYDVKM. Trimming stripped 8 bases from V and 0 bases from J, with 8 bases between. The CDR3 region is CASRPSSYNSPLHF. DNA for the CDR3: TGTGCCAGCCGGCCCTCCTCCTATAATTCACCCCTCCACTTT.